The 21 T cell receptor beta chains below come from one sample, sequenced in a study of T cells in localized non-small cell lung cancer. Profiled with immunoSEQ multiplex PCR; TCRdb holds only in-frame clones, not every one. The repertoire holds 8,400 or so clones, with around 87% as singletons. The material sequenced was peripheral blood, taken before any cancer treatment. Receptors originate from a male donor aged 60 or over with stage III lung adenocarcinoma.

V gene TRBV13 combines with J gene TRBJ1-1; possible D gene TRBD1, 5 bases. Germline loops: CDR1 PRHDT, CDR2 FYEKMQ (reference sequence). This CDR3 spans 15 amino acids. Trimming shortened V by 4 bases and J by 0 bases, and 12 bases separated the two germline ends. The chain's CDR3 is CASSSEGLVNTEAFF. The CDR3 coding sequence is TGTGCCAGCAGCTCAGAGGGGTTAGTGAACACTGAAGCTTTCTTT.

The chain joins TRBV5-4 to TRBJ1-4; 9 bases align to TRBD1. The J segment lost 5 bases and the V segment lost 4 bases, leaving 6 bases of the junction unmatched. The CDR3 length is 15 residues. Germline CDR1 and CDR2: SGHNT and YYREEE (reference sequence). As DNA, the CDR3 is TGTGCCAGCAGCACTGGACAGGGGCAGAATGAAAAACTGTTTTTT. This encodes CASSTGQGQNEKLFF.

J is TRBJ2-7 and V is TRBV19, with D perhaps TRBD1 (5 bases). With 0 bases removed from V and 3 bases from J, the gap between germline ends came to 6 bases. The CDR3 runs 13 residues. The germline CDR1 and CDR2 sequences are LNHDA and SQIVND (reference sequence). CDR3 protein: CASSIDDSYEQYF. CDR3 coding DNA: TGTGCCAGTAGTATAGATGACAGCTACGAGCAGTACTTC.

The rearrangement joins TRBV5-6 to TRBJ2-1; TRBD2 matches at 12 bases. Germline V gene sequence: CDR1 SGHDT, CDR2 YYEEEE. V was pared by 5 bases and J by 6 bases, with 6 bases of the junction left unmatched. CDR3 length: 15 residues. Written as DNA, the CDR3 is TGTGCCAGCAGTCCACTAGCGGGAGGCCGCAATGAGCAGTTCTTC. Translation gives CASSPLAGGRNEQFF.

This rearrangement joins TRBV2 to TRBJ1-4; TRBD1 might be the D (5 bases). The CDR3 totals 15 residues. Germline V gene data show CDR1 as SNHLY and CDR2 as FYNNEI. V gave up 6 bases and J gave up 4 bases, with 15 bases separating them. The CDR3 region is CASRRGRAGNEKLFF. The CDR3 region has the DNA TGTGCCAGCAGGAGGGGTAGGGCGGGTAATGAAAAACTGTTTTTT.

The sample holds one count of this clone. V and J are TRBV25-1 and TRBJ1-4, with a tentative D call TRBD1 (6 bases). V was shortened by 3 bases and J by 8 bases, with 16 bases between the two germline ends. The CDR3 runs 15 residues. CDR1 MGHDK and CDR2 SYGVNS come from the germline V gene. The CDR3 spells CASSEGRGVGEKLFF. The CDR3, as DNA: TGTGCCAGCAGTGAGGGAAGGGGGGTCGGAGAAAAACTGTTTTTT.

CDR3 sequence reads: CASSPTDNLRANYGYTF. The CDR3 nucleotides are TGTGCCAGCAGCCCTACGGACAATCTTAGAGCTAACTATGGCTACACCTTC. The chain links TRBV28 to TRBJ1-2; tentatively, D is TRBD1 (5 bases). V lost 6 bases, J lost 0 bases, and 20 bases lay in between. The CDR3 consists of 17 residues. Germline V gene data show CDR1 as MDHEN and CDR2 as SYDVKM.

This rearrangement joins TRBV10-1 to TRBJ1-5; TRBD1 agrees at 7 bases. The CDR3 totals 14 residues. V lost 10 bases and J lost 5; bases outside the gene matches: 11. Looked up from germline, CDR1 is WNHNN and CDR2 is SYGVQD (reference sequence). CDR3 nucleotides: TGCGCCACCTACGGGGGGCAGGGGGATCAGCCCCAGCATTTT. It translates to CATYGGQGDQPQHF.

V is TRBV25-1 and J is TRBJ2-5; no clear D. CDR3 length: 11 residues. CDR1 is MGHDK and CDR2 is SYGVNS in the germline V gene. V was pared by 7 bases and J by 2 bases, with 5 bases between. The CDR3: CASTAQETQYF. The CDR3 bases are TGTGCCAGCACAGCACAAGAGACCCAGTACTTC.

This clone occurred once. The chain recombines TRBV19 with TRBJ2-5, with a weak D call TRBD1 (6 bases). From germline, CDR1 is LNHDA and CDR2 SQIVND (reference sequence). With 6 bases removed from V and 0 bases from J, the gap between germline ends came to 14 bases. This CDR3 has 15 amino acids. The CDR3 loop reads CASSTGRGYQETQYF. Written as DNA, the CDR3 is TGTGCCAGTAGCACAGGGCGTGGGTACCAAGAGACCCAGTACTTC.

This rearrangement joins TRBV7-6 to TRBJ2-6; TRBD1 might be the D (5 bases). V was cut by 1 base and J by 2 bases, with 6 bases left in between. CDR3 size: 15 residues. Germline lookup yields CDR1 SGHVS and CDR2 FNYEAQ. The CDR3 region is CASSLEGTGANVLTF. The CDR3 region has the DNA TGTGCCAGCAGCTTAGAGGGGACTGGGGCCAACGTCCTGACTTTC.

This rearrangement joins TRBV9 to TRBJ1-1; D remains unclear. CDR3 size: 14 residues. Germline V lookup: CDR1 SGDLS, CDR2 YYNGEE. V gave up 0 bases and J gave up 5 bases, with 11 bases separating them. This CDR3 reads CASSVEMWATEAFF. DNA of the CDR3: TGTGCCAGCAGCGTAGAGATGTGGGCGACTGAAGCTTTCTTT.

The CDR3 reads CASSLDRNEQFF. For the CDR3, the DNA is TGTGCCAGCAGCTTAGACCGAAATGAGCAGTTCTTC. The chain employs TRBV7-9 and TRBJ2-1; D remains ambiguous. CDR3 size: 12 residues. Deletions cut 1 base from V and 7 bases from J, with 5 bases between. The germline V gene encodes CDR1 SEHNR and CDR2 FQNEAQ (reference sequence).

The chain links TRBV18 to TRBJ2-5, with 11 bases fitting TRBD1. CDR1 and CDR2 from the germline V gene are KGHSH and LQKENI. This CDR3 is built from 16 residues. Unmatched junction bases numbered 4, after V lost 3 bases and J lost 1 base. The CDR3 region is CASSPGTGGGQETQYF. The CDR3 DNA follows: TGTGCCAGCTCACCGGGGACAGGGGGAGGCCAAGAGACCCAGTACTTC. The full variable domain, in which reference TRBV18 and TRBJ2-5 provide the parts outside the CDR3, is NAGVMQNPRHLVRRRGQEARLRCSPMKGHSHVYWYRQLPEEGLKFMVYLQKENIIDESGMPKERFSAEFPKEGPSILRIQQVVRGDSAAYFCASSPGTGGGQETQYFGPGTRLLVL.

The rearrangement uses TRBV5-1 and TRBJ2-1, with TRBD2 identical over 10 bases. Trimming took 0 bases from V and 4 from J; bases not matched to a gene: 4. CDR3 length: 16 residues. Germline loops: CDR1 SGHRS, CDR2 YFSETQ. The CDR3 reads CASSLVSSGSYNEQFF. As DNA, the CDR3 is TGCGCCAGCAGCTTGGTCTCTAGCGGGAGTTACAATGAGCAGTTCTTC. Complete variable domain (other parts from reference TRBV5-1 and TRBJ2-1): KAGVTQTPRYLIKTRGQQVTLSCSPISGHRSVSWYQQTPGQGLQFLFEYFSETQRNKGNFPGRFSGRQFSNSRSEMNVSTLELGDSALYLCASSLVSSGSYNEQFFGPGTRLTVL.

The rearrangement joins TRBV5-4 to TRBJ2-1; TRBD2 agrees at 12 bases. CDR1 is SGHNT, CDR2 YYREEE, per germline (reference sequence). V shed 0 bases and J 9 bases; nucleotides not matched to a gene: 4. This CDR3 comprises 15 residues. The CDR3 loop reads CASSLASGRAGEQFF. As DNA, the CDR3 is TGTGCCAGCAGCTTGGCTAGCGGGAGGGCCGGTGAGCAGTTCTTC.

The chain uses TRBV4-3 and TRBJ2-3; no firm D call. Germline V CDR1 and CDR2: LGHNA, YSLEER. The CDR3 runs to 15 residues. Between the trimmed V and J ends, which lost 0 bases and 1 base, there was a span of 8 bases. CDR3 sequence: CASSQDSQGTDTQYF. The CDR3 region has the DNA TGCGCCAGCAGCCAAGACAGCCAGGGCACAGATACGCAGTATTTT.

The DNA for the CDR3 is TGTGCCAGCAGCCAATGGGCCCGGCGGGGGGGCTCGGACGAGCAGTACTTC. Its translation is CASSQWARRGGSDEQYF. The V call is TRBV14, the J call TRBJ2-7; the match to TRBD2 covers 9 bases. CDR1 and CDR2 (germline): SGHDN, FVKESK. This CDR3 comprises 17 residues. V shed 2 bases, J shed 5 bases, and the junction held 13 bases outside the gene matches.

This clone was observed a few times. The chain is built from TRBV19 and TRBJ1-4; D is unresolved. V was cut by 1 base and J by 4 bases, with 10 bases left in between. The CDR3 covers 15 residues. The germline gives CDR1 LNHDA, CDR2 SQIVND (reference sequence). CDR3 sequence (DNA): TGTGCCAGTAGTATAGGGACTGGTCTTAATGAAAAACTGTTTTTT. Its protein is CASSIGTGLNEKLFF.

This rearrangement joins TRBV7-7 to TRBJ2-3, with D uncertain. Deletions cut 4 bases from V and 4 bases from J, with 9 bases between. Germline CDR1 SSHAT, CDR2 FNYEAQ (reference sequence). CDR3 length: 13 residues. This chain's CDR3 is CASSSGPSDTQYF. The CDR3 DNA reads TGTGCCAGCAGCTCTGGACCCTCAGATACGCAGTATTTT. The full variable domain, in which reference TRBV7-7 and TRBJ2-3 provide the parts outside the CDR3, is GAGVSQSPRYKVTKRGQDVTLRCDPISSHATLYWYQQALGQGPEFLTYFNYEAQPDKSGLPSDRFSAERPEGSISTLTIQRTEQRDSAMYRCASSSGPSDTQYFGPGTRLTVL.

This chain joins TRBV27 and TRBJ2-7, with 8 nucleotides matching TRBD2. The CDR3 consists of 13 residues. Germline CDR1 and CDR2: MNHEY and SMNVEV (reference sequence). J was trimmed by 3 bases and V by 4 bases; bases with no gene match: 2. The chain's CDR3 is CASSSSGFYEQYF. In nucleotides, the CDR3 is TGTGCCAGCAGTTCTAGCGGGTTCTACGAGCAGTACTTC.